This is a list of T cell receptor beta chains from one sample in a study of blood T cell repertoires in COVID-19. Some clones are missing from TCRdb's copy, which holds only in-frame ones; the method was immunoSEQ multiplex PCR. The sample carries about 220,000 clones, about 80% recorded once. Specimen: peripheral blood. Receptor source: a woman in her twenties or thirties who had recovered from COVID-19. Each CDR3 is given with its conserved first and last residue. The D gene is left open where the match is weak. Size is stated for part of the rows, as once, few or many counts, or as a class when the clone is expanded.

>TRBV19|TRBJ2-3|.|.
TGTGCCAGTACTTCAGGGCACTCTAGCACAGATACGCAGTATTTT
CASTSGHSSTDTQYF
>TRBV28|TRBJ1-4|TRBD1|.
TGTGCCAGCCGGACAGGGAATACTGAAAAACTGTTTTTT
CASRTGNTEKLFF
>TRBV5-1|TRBJ2-7|TRBD1|.
TGCGCCAGCAGCCTATCCCCGGGACAGGGGTCCTACGAGCAGTACTTC
CASSLSPGQGSYEQYF
>TRBV7-3|TRBJ1-2|TRBD1|.
TGTGCCAGCAGCCCAGGGGTACCAGGGGGATCTGTGAGTGGCTACACCTTC
CASSPGVPGGSVSGYTF
>TRBV6-5|TRBJ2-7|TRBD2|.
TGTGCCAGCCAGGTAGCGGGAGGTTCCTACGAGCAGTACTTC
CASQVAGGSYEQYF
>TRBV29-1|TRBJ2-2|TRBD1|few
TGCAGCGTCGCCCAAACAGGGGGCGGTGTCACCGGGGAGCTGTTTTTT
CSVAQTGGGVTGELFF
>TRBV20-1|TRBJ1-1|.|.
TGCAGTGCTAGTCAGGACATGAACACTGAAGCTTTCTTT
CSASQDMNTEAFF
>TRBV5-4|TRBJ2-7|.|.
TGTGCCAGCAGCTTGGAGGGGTTCTACGAGCAGTACTTC
CASSLEGFYEQYF
>TRBV28|TRBJ1-1|.|.
TGTGCCAGCAGTTGGGGCATAGGGACTGAAGCTTTCTTT
CASSWGIGTEAFF
>TRBV11-3|TRBJ2-5|TRBD2|once
TGTGCCAGCAGCTCCGGGACTAGCGGGTTAGAGACCCAGTACTTC
CASSSGTSGLETQYF
>TRBV7-9|TRBJ1-6|.|.
TGTGCCAGCCAACAAGGGGTCTCCTATAATTCACCCCTCCACTTT
CASQQGVSYNSPLHF
>TRBV9|TRBJ1-2|TRBD1|once
TGTGCCAGCAGCGTAGCCCCGACAGGGATTGGCTACACCTTC
CASSVAPTGIGYTF
>TRBV2|TRBJ2-3|TRBD2|.
TGTGCCAGCAGCATGACTAGCGGGAGCACAGATACGCAGTATTTT
CASSMTSGSTDTQYF
>TRBV19|TRBJ1-4|TRBD1|.
TGTGCCAGTAGCGCGGACAGGGTTCGTGAAAAACTGTTTTTT
CASSADRVREKLFF
>TRBV10-3|TRBJ2-3|TRBD2|.
TGTGCCATCAGTGAGAGGGCTAGCGGGAGGGCCCCAGATACGCAGTATTTT
CAISERASGRAPDTQYF
>TRBV4-1|TRBJ1-1|TRBD1|once
TGCGCCAGCAGCCTTCGGACAGGGGGCCACACTGAAGCTTTCTTT
CASSLRTGGHTEAFF
>TRBV3-1/TRBV3-2|TRBJ2-7|.|.
TGTGCCAGCAGCCAAGGGGGCGCCTACGAGCAGTACTTC
CASSQGGAYEQYF
>TRBV24-1|TRBJ1-6|TRBD1|.
TGTGCCACCAGTGGGGGACAGGATAATTCACCCCTCCACTTT
CATSGGQDNSPLHF
>TRBV29-1|TRBJ2-1|TRBD1|once
TGCAGCGTCAAGCCCCGGGACAGGGTGAATGAGCAGTTCTTC
CSVKPRDRVNEQFF
>TRBV7-3|TRBJ2-1|TRBD1|.
TGTGCCAGCAGCTTAACGGGGACAGGGGCCTACAATGAGCAGTTCTTC
CASSLTGTGAYNEQFF
>TRBV19|TRBJ2-7|.|.
TGTGCCAGTAGTTGGTATTCGGGGGACGAGCAGTACTTC
CASSWYSGDEQYF
>TRBV6-6|TRBJ2-2|TRBD2|.
TGTGCCAGCAGAGGGAGGGAGAGGAGCACCGGGGAGCTGTTTTTT
CASRGRERSTGELFF
>TRBV29-1|TRBJ2-3|TRBD2|.
TGCAGCACCGTACTAGCGACAGATACGCAGTATTTT
CSTVLATDTQYF
>TRBV2|TRBJ1-1|TRBD1|.
TGTGCCAGCAGCCCGACAGGGGGCGGAAACACTGAAGCTTTCTTT
CASSPTGGGNTEAFF